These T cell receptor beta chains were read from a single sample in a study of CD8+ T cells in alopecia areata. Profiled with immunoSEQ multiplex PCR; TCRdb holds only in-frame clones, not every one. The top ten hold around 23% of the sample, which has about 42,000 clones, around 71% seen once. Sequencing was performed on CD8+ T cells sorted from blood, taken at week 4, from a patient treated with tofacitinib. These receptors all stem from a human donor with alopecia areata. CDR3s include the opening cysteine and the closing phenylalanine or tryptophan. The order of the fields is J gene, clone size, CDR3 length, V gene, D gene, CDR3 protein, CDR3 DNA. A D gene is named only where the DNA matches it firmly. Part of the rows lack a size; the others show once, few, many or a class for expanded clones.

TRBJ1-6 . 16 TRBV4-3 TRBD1 CASSRDRGSYNSPLHF TGCGCCAGCAGCCGAGACAGGGGGTCCTATAATTCACCCCTCCACTTT
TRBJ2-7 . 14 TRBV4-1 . CASSQEAGSYEQYF TGCGCCAGCAGCCAAGAGGCGGGGTCCTACGAGCAGTACTTC
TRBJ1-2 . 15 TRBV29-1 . CSVEDGGHSNYGYTF TGCAGCGTTGAAGATGGGGGACACTCTAACTATGGCTACACCTTC
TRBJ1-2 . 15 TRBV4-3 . CASSQDKRTDYGYTF TGCGCCAGCAGCCAAGATAAGAGGACAGACTATGGCTACACCTTC
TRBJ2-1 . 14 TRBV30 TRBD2 CAWTLAGGQNEQFF TGTGCCTGGACTCTAGCGGGGGGGCAAAATGAGCAGTTCTTC
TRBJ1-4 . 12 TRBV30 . CAWSVDNEKLFF TGTGCCTGGAGTGTAGACAATGAAAAACTGTTTTTT
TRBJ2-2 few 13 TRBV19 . CASSLYRDGELFF TGTGCCAGTAGTCTGTACCGCGACGGGGAGCTGTTTTTT
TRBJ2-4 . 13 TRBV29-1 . CSAYGGDKNIQYF TGCAGCGCTTACGGAGGAGACAAAAACATTCAGTACTTC
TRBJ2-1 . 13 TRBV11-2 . CASSLSLANEQFF TGTGCCAGCAGCTTAAGTCTAGCCAATGAGCAGTTCTTC
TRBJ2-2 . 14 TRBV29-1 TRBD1 CSALGQGDAGELFF TGCAGCGCCTTGGGACAGGGGGACGCCGGGGAGCTGTTTTTT
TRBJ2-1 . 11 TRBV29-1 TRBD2 CSAAGDNEQFF TGCAGCGCCGCGGGGGACAATGAGCAGTTCTTC
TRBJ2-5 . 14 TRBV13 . CASSLHEGQETQYF TGTGCCAGCAGCTTACACGAGGGCCAAGAGACCCAGTACTTC
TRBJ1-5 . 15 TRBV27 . CASSRDHNSNQPQHF TGTGCCAGCAGTCGGGACCATAATAGCAATCAGCCCCAGCATTTT
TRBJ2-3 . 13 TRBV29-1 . CSAERETRDTQYF TGCAGCGCTGAACGAGAAACACGAGATACGCAGTATTTT
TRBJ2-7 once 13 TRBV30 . CAWRAAGSYEQYF TGTGCCTGGAGGGCCGCCGGATCCTACGAGCAGTACTTC
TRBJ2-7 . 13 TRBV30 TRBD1 CAWSAGGAYEQYF TGTGCCTGGAGTGCAGGGGGCGCCTACGAGCAGTACTTC
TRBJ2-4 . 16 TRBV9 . CASSPTAVGLLTIQYF TGTGCCAGCAGCCCCACCGCAGTAGGCCTATTAACGATTCAGTACTTC
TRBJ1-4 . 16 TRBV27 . CASSPYLRLGNEKLFF TGTGCCAGCAGTCCCTACCTGCGACTAGGAAATGAAAAACTGTTTTTT
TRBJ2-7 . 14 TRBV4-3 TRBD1 CASSQDRGLYEQYF TGCGCCAGCAGCCAAGACAGGGGGCTCTACGAGCAGTACTTC
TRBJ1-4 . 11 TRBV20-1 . CSARRNEKLFF TGCAGTGCTAGGAGGAATGAAAAACTGTTTTTT
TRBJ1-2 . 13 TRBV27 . CASSPRPHDGYTF TGTGCCAGCAGTCCTCGGCCCCACGATGGCTACACCTTC
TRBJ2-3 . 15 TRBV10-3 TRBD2 CAISLREGTADTQYF TGTGCCATCAGTCTACGGGAGGGGACGGCAGATACGCAGTATTTT